The clone carrying this T cell receptor beta chain was found many times. The sample originates from a study of metastatic and nonmetastatic thyroid tumors. Among the patients, none had received any treatment before thyroid surgery. Study processing details: A classifier of distant metastasis in papillary thyroid cancer was built from CDR3 differences (across clinicopathological groups). TCRdb re-called the PCR reads via MiXCR. TCRdb's processing, not the study's, gives the V and J calls here. The data show almost 35,000 clones, about 15% seen once. There are 15 residues in the CDR3. Germline trimming cut 7 bases from V and 3 bases from J; bases unmatched to any gene: 4. Germline loops: CDR1 LNHDA, CDR2 SQIVND (reference sequence).

The sequenced sample consisted of blood. The chain links TRBV19 to TRBJ2-2, with 11 bases that match TRBD1. This clonotype was obtained from a female donor with papillary thyroid cancer or a benign thyroid nodule (not recorded which). Some clones in this sample may be carry-over from other donors' samples. CDR3 nucleotide sequence: TGTGCCAGTAACCCGGGACAGGGGGACACCGGGGAGCTGTTTTTT. It encodes CASNPGQGDTGELFF.